This TCR beta chain was profiled in a study of OX40 agonist ivuxolimab in advanced cancers. Study context: Recorded diagnoses for dose-escalation patients were hepatocellular carcinoma, melanoma, renal cell or head and neck cancer.

This clone came up once. Its antigen is not known. The repertoire was sequenced with immunoSEQ multiplex PCR; TCRdb's copy has only in-frame clones and lacks some. The sample has more than 50,000 clones, 70% to 80% seen once; the top ten hold 1% to 1.5%. Study-level points and caveats: Dosing at 0.1 to 3.0 mg/kg was accompanied by clonal expansion of CD4+ and CD8+ blood T cells by week 6. The investigators did not determine what antigen specificity the expanded peripheral T cells had.

The germline V gene encodes CDR1 ENHRY and CDR2 SYGVKD. Trimming at V came to 3 bases and at J to 0 bases, leaving 1 base not matched to a gene. The CDR3 is 15 residues long. Blood was sampled at baseline, cycle 4 day 1, and cycle 7 day 1. The specimen comprised CD4+ or CD8+ T cells sorted from blood, sampled in a trial of the OX40 agonist ivuxolimab. The clonotype was recovered from an adult with an advanced solid tumor such as melanoma, head and neck, liver or kidney cancer. The rearrangement links TRBV10-3 to TRBJ2-2; 7 nucleotides align to TRBD1. The CDR3 DNA reads TGTGCCATCAGTGAAAGGGGGCCGAACACCGGGGAGCTGTTTTTT. Its translation is CAISERGPNTGELFF.